A selection of T cell receptor beta chains follows, all from one sample in a study of T cells expressing NK-cell markers. Each CDR3 protein gets one entry in TCRdb, which reprocessed the 5' RACE reads and gives no DNA. Recorded for this sample: some 600,000 distinct CDR3 sequences. Sequenced material: blood T cells: a sorted CD56 or NKG2C T cell subset, CD4+ or CD8+ T cells, or bulk PBMC T cells (not recorded which). All receptors come from a man younger than 30 in good health. CDR3s include the opening cysteine and the closing phenylalanine or tryptophan.

>TRBV3-1|TRBJ1-4
CASSQVGQLHEKLFF
>TRBV6-1|TRBJ2-3
CASSATGDRSRYTQYF
>TRBV7-2|TRBJ2-7
CASSLRRGYEQYF
>TRBV6-2/TRBV6-3|TRBJ2-5
CASSDRTGERETQYF
>TRBV20-1|TRBJ2-5
CSGRRAAKETQYF
>TRBV5-1|TRBJ2-7
CASSSFRQGYEQYF
>TRBV11-2|TRBJ1-3
CASSLVGFNGNTIYF
>TRBV25-1|TRBJ2-1
CASSGGDSGTYNEQFF
>TRBV29-1|TRBJ1-1
CSAAGTGGLNTEAFF
>TRBV6-5|TRBJ1-2
CATLDIYGYTF
>TRBV20-1|TRBJ2-4
CSPTLGGGAKNIQYF
>TRBV2|TRBJ2-5
CASTEGWKETQYF
>TRBV19|TRBJ2-1
CASSIAGGTYHNEQFF
>TRBV20-1|TRBJ2-3
CSARVVGDTQYF
>TRBV29-1|TRBJ1-1
CSVAFLGGTEAFF
>TRBV10-3|TRBJ1-6
CAIRTDTHTSTLHF
>TRBV29-1|TRBJ2-3
CSVEDQERFTDTQYF
>TRBV18|TRBJ1-4
CASSATRRSPLTNEKLFF
>TRBV15|TRBJ2-5
CATSNSLVGLRTQETQYF
>TRBV20-1|TRBJ2-5
CSANHLRVVYTQYF
>TRBV6-1|TRBJ2-5
CASSDWEEERTETQYF
>TRBV29-1|TRBJ1-2
CSVDQGKGYTF
>TRBV6-4|TRBJ2-7
CASSSGQGERYEQYF
>TRBV19|TRBJ2-1
CASALAAYNEQFF
>TRBV25-1|TRBJ2-7
CASSQGATGTYEQYF
>TRBV6-1|TRBJ2-1
CASEPPTHQGEQFF
>TRBV6-1|TRBJ2-7
CASSRQVTYEQYF
>TRBV12-3/TRBV12-4|TRBJ2-2
CASSLVPRRGADTGELFF
>TRBV24-1|TRBJ2-2
CATSDFRPKIRTGELFF
>TRBV4-2|TRBJ1-5
CASSQETASHSNQPQHF
>TRBV20-1|TRBJ2-7
CSAPPPGVNEQYF
>TRBV3-1|TRBJ1-6
CASSQDWGGSPLHF
>TRBV28|TRBJ2-1
CASSFWPSSGEYNEQFF
>TRBV25-1|TRBJ1-2
CASSDPGWRDGYTF
>TRBV20-1|TRBJ2-4
CSAPVRDGKNIQYF
>TRBV12-3/TRBV12-4|TRBJ2-1
CASTRLAEGREQFF